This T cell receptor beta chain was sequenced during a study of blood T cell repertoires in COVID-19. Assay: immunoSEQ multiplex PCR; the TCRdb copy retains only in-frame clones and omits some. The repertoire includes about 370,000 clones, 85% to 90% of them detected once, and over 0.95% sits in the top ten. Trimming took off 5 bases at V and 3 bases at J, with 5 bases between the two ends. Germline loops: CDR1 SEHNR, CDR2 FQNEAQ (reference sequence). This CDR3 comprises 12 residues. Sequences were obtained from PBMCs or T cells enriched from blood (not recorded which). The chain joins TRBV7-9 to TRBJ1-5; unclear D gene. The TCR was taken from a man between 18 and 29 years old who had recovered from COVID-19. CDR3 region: CASSGANQPQHF. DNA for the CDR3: TGTGCCAGCAGCGGAGCCAATCAGCCCCAGCATTTT.